These 2 T cell receptor beta chains share one sample of origin, sequenced in a study of blood T cell repertoires in COVID-19. Clones were sequenced by immunoSEQ multiplex PCR, and TCRdb holds only the in-frame ones, with some missing. Among about 120,000 clones listed, approximately 70% were seen once. Sequenced input: peripheral blood. The receptor source for this set is a human donor with acute or convalescent COVID-19. The donor label of this sample is uncertain.

This chain links TRBV5-1 with TRBJ1-1; D gene unclear. The CDR3 sequence is 12 residues long. Germline values: CDR1 SGHRS, CDR2 YFSETQ. Trimming took off 5 bases at V and 0 bases at J, with 5 bases between the two ends. CDR3 in DNA: TGCGCCAGCAGGTCGGTGAACACTGAAGCTTTCTTT. Residues: CASRSVNTEAFF.

J is TRBJ1-1 and V is TRBV2, with no clear D. Germline-derived CDR1 and CDR2 are SNHLY and FYNNEI. V was trimmed by 10 bases and J by 2 bases, leaving 14 bases between them. The CDR3 contains 13 residues. The CDR3 protein is CATRREANTEAFF. Here the CDR3 DNA reads TGTGCCACCCGCCGGGAGGCTAACACTGAAGCTTTCTTT.